This T cell receptor beta chain was sequenced for a study of blood T cell repertoires in COVID-19. Study summary: Sites in the United States, Italy and Spain provided acute and convalescent COVID-19 samples.

In the original workflow: Reference gene primer amplification yielded estimated nucleated cell counts. Measured with immunoSEQ multiplex PCR; TCRdb has only the in-frame clones, and not every one. V and J calls and clone size are those listed in that table; D and trimming were worked out from the DNA. The repertoire includes under 250,000 clones, about 83% of them detected once, and roughly 5.5% sits in the top ten. This clone occurred once. Germline lookup yields CDR1 LGHDT and CDR2 YNNKEL (reference sequence). This CDR3 is built from 15 residues. The trim removed 7 bases at V and 9 bases at J, leaving 12 bases unmatched.

The rearrangement links TRBV3-1 (or the pseudogene TRBV3-2) to TRBJ1-6, with 7 bases identical to TRBD1. The receptor was isolated from a human donor in a cohort sampled during active COVID-19. The sequencing input was peripheral blood. This CDR3 is CASTANRGLSSPLHF. As DNA, the CDR3 is TGTGCCAGCACCGCTAACAGGGGCCTCAGTTCACCCCTCCACTTT.